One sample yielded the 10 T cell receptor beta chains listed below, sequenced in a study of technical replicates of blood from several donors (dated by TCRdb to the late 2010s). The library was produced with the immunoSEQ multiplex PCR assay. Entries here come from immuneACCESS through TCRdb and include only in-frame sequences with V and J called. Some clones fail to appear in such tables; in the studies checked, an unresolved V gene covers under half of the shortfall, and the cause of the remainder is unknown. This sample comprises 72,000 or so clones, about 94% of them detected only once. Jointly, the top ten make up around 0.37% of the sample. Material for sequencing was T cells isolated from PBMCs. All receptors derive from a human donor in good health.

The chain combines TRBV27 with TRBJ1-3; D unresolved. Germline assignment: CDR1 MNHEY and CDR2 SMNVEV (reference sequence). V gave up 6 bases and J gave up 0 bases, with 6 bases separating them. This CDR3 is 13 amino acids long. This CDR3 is CASRGHSGNTIYF. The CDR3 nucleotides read TGTGCCAGCAGGGGCCACTCTGGAAACACCATATATTTT.

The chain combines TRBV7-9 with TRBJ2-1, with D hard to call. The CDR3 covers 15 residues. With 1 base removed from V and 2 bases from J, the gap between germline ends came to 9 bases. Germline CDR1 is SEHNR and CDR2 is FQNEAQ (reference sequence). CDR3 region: CASSLGSTTYNEQFF. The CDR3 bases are TGTGCCAGCAGCTTAGGTAGCACTACCTACAATGAGCAGTTCTTC. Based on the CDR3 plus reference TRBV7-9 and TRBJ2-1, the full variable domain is DTGVSQNPRHKITKRGQNVTFRCDPISEHNRLYWYRQTLGQGPEFLTYFQNEAQLEKSRLLSDRFSAERPKGSFSTLEIQRTEQGDSAMYLCASSLGSTTYNEQFFGPGTRLTVL.

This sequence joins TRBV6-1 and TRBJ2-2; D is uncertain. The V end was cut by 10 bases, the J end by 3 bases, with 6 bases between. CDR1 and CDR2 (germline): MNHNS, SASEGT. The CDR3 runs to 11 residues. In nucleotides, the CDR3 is TGTGCCACCCATTACACCGGGGAGCTGTTTTTT. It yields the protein CATHYTGELFF.

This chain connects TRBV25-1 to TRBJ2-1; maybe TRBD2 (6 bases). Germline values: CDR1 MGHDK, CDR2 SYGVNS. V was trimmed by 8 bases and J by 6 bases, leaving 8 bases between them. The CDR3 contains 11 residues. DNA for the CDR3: TGTGCCAGCCGACTAGGCAATGAGCAGTTCTTC. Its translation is CASRLGNEQFF. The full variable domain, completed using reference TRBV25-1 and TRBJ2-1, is EADIYQTPRYLVIGTGKKITLECSQTMGHDKMYWYQQDPGMELHLIHYSYGVNSTEKGDLSSESTVSRIRTEHFPLTLESARPSHTSQYLCASRLGNEQFFGPGTRLTVL.

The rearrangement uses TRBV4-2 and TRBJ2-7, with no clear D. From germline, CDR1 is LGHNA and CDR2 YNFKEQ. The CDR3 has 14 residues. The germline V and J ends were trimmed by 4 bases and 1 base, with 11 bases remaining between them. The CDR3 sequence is CASSPRDGSYEQYF. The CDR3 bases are TGTGCCAGCAGCCCTCGCGACGGGTCCTACGAGCAGTACTTC.

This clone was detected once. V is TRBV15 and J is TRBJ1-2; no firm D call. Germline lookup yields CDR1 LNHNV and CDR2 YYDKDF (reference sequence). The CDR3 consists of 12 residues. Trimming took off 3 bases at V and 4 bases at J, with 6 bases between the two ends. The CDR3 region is CATSRETYGYTF. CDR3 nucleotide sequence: TGTGCCACCAGCAGGGAGACCTATGGCTACACCTTC.

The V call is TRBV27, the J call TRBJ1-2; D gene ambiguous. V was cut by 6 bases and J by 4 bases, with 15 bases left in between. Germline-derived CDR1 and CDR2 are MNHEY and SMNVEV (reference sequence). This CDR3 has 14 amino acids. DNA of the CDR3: TGTGCCAGCAGCGAAACCCCAGGTTTCTATGGCTACACCTTC. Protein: CASSETPGFYGYTF.

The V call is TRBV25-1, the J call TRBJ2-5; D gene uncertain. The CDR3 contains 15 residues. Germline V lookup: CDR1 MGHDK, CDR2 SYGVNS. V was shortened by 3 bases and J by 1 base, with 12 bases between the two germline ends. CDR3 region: CASSEFIQSQETQYF. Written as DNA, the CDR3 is TGTGCCAGCAGTGAGTTTATCCAGTCCCAAGAGACCCAGTACTTC.

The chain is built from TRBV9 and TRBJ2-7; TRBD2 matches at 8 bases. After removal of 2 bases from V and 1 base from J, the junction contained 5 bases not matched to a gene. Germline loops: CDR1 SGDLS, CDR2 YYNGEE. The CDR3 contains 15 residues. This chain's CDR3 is CASSVVASGSYEQYF. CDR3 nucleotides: TGTGCCAGCAGCGTGGTGGCTAGCGGGTCCTACGAGCAGTACTTC. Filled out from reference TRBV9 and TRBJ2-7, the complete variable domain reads DSGVTQTPKHLITATGQRVTLRCSPRSGDLSVYWYQQSLDQGLQFLIQYYNGEERAKGNILERFSAQQFPDLHSELNLSSLELGDSALYFCASSVVASGSYEQYFGPGTRLTVT.

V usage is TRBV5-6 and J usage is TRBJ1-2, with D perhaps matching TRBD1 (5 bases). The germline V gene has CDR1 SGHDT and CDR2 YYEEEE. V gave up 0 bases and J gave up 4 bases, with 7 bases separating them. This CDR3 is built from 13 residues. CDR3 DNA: TGTGCCAGCAGCTTGGGACAGCGCTATGGCTACACCTTC. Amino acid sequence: CASSLGQRYGYTF.